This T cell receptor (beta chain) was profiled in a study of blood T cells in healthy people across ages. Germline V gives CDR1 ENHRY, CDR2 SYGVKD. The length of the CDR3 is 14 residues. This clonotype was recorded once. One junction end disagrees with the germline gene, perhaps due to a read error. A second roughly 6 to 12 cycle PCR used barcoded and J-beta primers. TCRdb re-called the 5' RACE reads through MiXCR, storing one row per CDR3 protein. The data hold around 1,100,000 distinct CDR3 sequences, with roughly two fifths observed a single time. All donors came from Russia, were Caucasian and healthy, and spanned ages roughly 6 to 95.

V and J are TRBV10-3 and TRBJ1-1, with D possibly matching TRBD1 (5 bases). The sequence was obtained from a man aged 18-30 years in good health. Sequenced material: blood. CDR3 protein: CAIGDRTMNTEAFF. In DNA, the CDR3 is TGCGCCATCGGAGACAGAACAATGAACACTGAAGCTTTCTTT.